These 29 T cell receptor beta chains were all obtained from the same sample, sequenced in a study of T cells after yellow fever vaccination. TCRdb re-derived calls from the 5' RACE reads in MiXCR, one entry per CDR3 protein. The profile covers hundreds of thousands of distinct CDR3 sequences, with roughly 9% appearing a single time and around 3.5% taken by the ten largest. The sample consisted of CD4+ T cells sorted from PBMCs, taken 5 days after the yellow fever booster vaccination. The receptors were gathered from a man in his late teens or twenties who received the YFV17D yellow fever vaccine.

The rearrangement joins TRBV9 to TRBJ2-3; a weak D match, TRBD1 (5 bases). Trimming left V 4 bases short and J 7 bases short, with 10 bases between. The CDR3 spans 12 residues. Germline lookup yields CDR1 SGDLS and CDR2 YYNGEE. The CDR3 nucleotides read TGTGCCAGCAGCCCGCGACAGAATACGCAGTATTTT. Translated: CASSPRQNTQYF.

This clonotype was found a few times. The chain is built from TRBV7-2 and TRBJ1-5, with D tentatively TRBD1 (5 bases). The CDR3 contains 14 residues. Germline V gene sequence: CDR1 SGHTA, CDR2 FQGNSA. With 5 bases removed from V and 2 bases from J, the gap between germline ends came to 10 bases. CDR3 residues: CASSRQTGNQPQHF. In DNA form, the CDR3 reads TGTGCCAGCAGCAGACAGACAGGCAATCAGCCCCAGCATTTT.

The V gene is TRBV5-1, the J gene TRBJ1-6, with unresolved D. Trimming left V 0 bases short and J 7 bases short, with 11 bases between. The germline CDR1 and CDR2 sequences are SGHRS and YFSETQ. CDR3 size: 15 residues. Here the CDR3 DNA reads TGCGCCAGCAGCTTGGATGGGCTAGCGAATTCACCCCTCCACTTT. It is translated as CASSLDGLANSPLHF.

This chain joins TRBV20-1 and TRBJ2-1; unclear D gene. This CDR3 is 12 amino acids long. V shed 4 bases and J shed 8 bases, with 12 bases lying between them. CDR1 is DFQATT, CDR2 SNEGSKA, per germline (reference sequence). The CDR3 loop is CSAMIGPHEQFF. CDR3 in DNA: TGCAGTGCTATGATCGGCCCGCATGAGCAGTTCTTC.

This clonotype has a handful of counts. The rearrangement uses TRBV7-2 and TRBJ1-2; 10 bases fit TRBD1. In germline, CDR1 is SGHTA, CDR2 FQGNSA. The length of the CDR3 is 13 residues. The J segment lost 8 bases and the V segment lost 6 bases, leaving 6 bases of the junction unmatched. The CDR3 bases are TGTGCCAGCAGACCCGGGACAGGGGTCGGCTACACCTTC. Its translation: CASRPGTGVGYTF.

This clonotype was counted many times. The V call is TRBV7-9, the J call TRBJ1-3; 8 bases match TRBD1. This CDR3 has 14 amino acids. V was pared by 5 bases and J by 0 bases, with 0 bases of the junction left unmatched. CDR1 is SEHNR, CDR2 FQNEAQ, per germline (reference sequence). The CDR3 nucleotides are TGTGCCAGCAGCACAGGGGGCTCTGGAAACACCATATATTTT. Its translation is CASSTGGSGNTIYF.

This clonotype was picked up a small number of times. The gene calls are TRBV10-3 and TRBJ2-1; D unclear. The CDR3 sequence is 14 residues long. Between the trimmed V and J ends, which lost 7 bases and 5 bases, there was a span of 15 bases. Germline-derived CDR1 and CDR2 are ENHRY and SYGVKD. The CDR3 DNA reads TGTGCCATCAAGCTCTCCCAGGACGACAATGAGCAGTTCTTC. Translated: CAIKLSQDDNEQFF.

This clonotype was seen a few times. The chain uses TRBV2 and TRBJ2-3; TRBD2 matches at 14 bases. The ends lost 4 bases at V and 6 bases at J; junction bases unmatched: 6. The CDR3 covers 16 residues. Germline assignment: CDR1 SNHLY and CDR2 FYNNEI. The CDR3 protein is CASSGGLAGGLDTQYF. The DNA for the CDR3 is TGTGCCAGCAGTGGTGGACTAGCGGGGGGTCTTGATACGCAGTATTTT.

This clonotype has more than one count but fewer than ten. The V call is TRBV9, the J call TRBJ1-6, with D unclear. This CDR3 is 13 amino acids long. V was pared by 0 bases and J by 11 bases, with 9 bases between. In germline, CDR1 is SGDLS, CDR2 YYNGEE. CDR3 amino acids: CASSVDQVPPLHF. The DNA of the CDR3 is TGTGCCAGCAGCGTAGATCAGGTGCCACCCCTCCACTTT.

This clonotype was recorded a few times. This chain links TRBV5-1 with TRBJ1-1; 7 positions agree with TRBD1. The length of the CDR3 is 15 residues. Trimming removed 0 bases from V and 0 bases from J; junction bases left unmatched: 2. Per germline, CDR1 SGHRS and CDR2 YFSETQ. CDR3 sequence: CASSLEGQMNTEAFF. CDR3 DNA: TGCGCCAGCAGCTTGGAGGGACAGATGAACACTGAAGCTTTCTTT.

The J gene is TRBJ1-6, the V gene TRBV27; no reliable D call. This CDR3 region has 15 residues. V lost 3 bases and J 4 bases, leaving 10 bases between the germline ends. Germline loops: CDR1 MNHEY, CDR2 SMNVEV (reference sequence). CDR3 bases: TGTGCCAGCAGTTTTAGGGCAGTATATAATTCACCCCTCCACTTT. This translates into CASSFRAVYNSPLHF.

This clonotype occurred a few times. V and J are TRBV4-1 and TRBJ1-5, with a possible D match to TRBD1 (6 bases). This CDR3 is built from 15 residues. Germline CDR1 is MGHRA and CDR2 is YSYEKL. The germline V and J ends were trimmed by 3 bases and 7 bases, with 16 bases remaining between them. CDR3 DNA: TGCGCCAGCAGCCAGGGCGACAGGAACGGACAGCCCCAGCATTTT. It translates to CASSQGDRNGQPQHF.

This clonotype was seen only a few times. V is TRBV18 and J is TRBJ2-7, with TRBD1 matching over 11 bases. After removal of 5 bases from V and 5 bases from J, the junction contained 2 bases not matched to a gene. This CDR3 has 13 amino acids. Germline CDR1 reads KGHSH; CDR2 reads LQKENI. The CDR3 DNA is TGTGCCAGCTCATGGACAGGGGGCGACGAGCAGTACGTC. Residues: CASSWTGGDEQYV.

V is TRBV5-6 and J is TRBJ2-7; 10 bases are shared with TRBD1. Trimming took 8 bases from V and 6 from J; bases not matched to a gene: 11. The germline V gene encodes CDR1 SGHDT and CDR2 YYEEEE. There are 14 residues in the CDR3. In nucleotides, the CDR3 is TGTGCCAGTGATCGGGACAGGGGTTTGCGCGAGCAGTACTTC. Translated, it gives CASDRDRGLREQYF. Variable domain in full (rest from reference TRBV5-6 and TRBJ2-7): DAGVTQSPTHLIKTRGQQVTLRCSPKSGHDTVSWYQQALGQGPQFIFQYYEEEERQRGNFPDRFSGHQFPNYSSELNVNALLLGDSALYLCASDRDRGLREQYFGPGTRLTVT.

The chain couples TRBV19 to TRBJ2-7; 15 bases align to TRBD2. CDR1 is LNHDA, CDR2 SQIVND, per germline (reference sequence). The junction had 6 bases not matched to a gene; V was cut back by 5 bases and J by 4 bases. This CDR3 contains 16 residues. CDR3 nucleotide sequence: TGTGCCAGTAGTCCGCAGGGACTAGCGGGAGGATACGAGCAGTACTTC. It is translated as CASSPQGLAGGYEQYF.

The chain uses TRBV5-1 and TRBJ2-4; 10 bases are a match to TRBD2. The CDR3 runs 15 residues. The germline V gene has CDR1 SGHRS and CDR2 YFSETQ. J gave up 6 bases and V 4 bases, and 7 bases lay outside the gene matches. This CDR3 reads CASSAAGGPGNIQYF. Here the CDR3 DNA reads TGCGCCAGCAGCGCAGCGGGGGGGCCGGGAAACATTCAGTACTTC.

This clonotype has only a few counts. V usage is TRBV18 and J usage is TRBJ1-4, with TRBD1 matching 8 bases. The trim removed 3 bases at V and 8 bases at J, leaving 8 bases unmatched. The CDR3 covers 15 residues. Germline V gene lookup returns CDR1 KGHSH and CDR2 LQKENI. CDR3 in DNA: TGTGCCAGCTCACCCCTAGGACAGGGTGGCGAAAAACTGTTTTTT. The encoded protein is CASSPLGQGGEKLFF.

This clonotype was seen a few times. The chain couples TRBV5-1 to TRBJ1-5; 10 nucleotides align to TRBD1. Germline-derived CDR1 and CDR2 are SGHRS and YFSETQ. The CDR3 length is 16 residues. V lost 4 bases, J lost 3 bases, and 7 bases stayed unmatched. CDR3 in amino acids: CASSLGDRGSNQPQHF. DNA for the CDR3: TGCGCCAGCAGCCTGGGGGACAGGGGCTCCAATCAGCCCCAGCATTTT.

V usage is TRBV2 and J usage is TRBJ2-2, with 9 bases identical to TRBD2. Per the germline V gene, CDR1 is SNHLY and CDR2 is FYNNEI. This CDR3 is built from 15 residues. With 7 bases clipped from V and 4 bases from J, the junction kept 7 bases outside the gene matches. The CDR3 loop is CASTRLAEGTGELFF. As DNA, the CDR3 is TGTGCCAGCACCAGACTAGCGGAAGGCACCGGGGAGCTGTTTTTT.

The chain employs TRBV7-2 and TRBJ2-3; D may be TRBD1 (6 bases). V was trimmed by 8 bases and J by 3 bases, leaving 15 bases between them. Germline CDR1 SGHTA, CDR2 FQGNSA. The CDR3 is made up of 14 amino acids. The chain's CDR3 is CASARNRATDTQYF. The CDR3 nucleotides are TGTGCCAGCGCCCGGAACAGGGCAACAGATACGCAGTATTTT.

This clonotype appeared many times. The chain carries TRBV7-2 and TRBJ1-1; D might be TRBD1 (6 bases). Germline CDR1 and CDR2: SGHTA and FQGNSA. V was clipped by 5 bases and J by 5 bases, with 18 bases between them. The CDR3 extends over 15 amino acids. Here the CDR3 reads CASSPGGGRWTEAFF. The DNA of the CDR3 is TGTGCCAGCAGCCCTGGGGGGGGGCGATGGACTGAAGCTTTCTTT.

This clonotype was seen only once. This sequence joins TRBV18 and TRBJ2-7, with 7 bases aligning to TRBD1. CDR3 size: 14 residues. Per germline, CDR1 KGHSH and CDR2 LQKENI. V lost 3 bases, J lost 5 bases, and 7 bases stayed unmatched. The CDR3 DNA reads TGTGCCAGCTCACCCCGACAGGGAACGGACGAGCAGTACGTC. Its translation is CASSPRQGTDEQYV.

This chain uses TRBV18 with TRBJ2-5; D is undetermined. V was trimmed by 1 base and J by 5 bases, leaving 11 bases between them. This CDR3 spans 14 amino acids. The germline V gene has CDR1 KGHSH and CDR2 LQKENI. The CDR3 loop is CASSPRLGDETQYF. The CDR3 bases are TGTGCCAGCTCACCACGTTTGGGTGATGAGACCCAGTACTTC.

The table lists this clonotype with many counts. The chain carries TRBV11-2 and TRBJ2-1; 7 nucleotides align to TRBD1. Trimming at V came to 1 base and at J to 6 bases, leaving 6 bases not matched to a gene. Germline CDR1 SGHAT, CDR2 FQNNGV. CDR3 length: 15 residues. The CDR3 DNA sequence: TGTGCCAGCAGCTTAGGGTGGACAGGTATCAATGAGCAGTTCTTC. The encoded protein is CASSLGWTGINEQFF.

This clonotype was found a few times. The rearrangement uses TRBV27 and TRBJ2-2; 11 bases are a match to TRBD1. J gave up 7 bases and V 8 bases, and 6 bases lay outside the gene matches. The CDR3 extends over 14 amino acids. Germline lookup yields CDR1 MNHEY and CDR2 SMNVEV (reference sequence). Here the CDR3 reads CASRTGGYVGELFF. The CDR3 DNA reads TGTGCCAGCCGGACAGGGGGCTATGTCGGGGAGCTGTTTTTT.

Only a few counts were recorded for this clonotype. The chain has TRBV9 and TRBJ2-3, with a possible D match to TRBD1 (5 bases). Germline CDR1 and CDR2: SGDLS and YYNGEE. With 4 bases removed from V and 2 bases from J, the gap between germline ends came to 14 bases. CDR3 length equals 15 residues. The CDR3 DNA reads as TGTGCCAGCAGCCTAAGGGGTGGGGCCACAGATACGCAGTATTTT. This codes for CASSLRGGATDTQYF.

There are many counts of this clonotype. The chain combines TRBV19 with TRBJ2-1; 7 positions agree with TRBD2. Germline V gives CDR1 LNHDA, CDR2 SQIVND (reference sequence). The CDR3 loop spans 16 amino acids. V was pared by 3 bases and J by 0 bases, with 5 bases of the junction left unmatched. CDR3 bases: TGTGCCAGTAGTATCGGACTAGGACGCTCCTACAATGAGCAGTTCTTC. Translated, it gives CASSIGLGRSYNEQFF.

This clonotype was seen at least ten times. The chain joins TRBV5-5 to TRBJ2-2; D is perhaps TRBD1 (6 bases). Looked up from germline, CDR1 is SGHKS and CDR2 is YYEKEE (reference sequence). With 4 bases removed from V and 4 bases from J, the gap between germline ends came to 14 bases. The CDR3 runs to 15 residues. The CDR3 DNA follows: TGTGCCAGCAGCCCACGAGGGGGAGTCACCGGGGAGCTGTTTTTT. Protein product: CASSPRGGVTGELFF.

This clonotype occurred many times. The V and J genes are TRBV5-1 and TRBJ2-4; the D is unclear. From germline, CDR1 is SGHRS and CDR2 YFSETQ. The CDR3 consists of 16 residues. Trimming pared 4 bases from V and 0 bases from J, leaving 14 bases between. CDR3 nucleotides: TGCGCCAGCAGCATCGGCGGAACTATAGCCAAAAACATTCAGTACTTC. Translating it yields CASSIGGTIAKNIQYF. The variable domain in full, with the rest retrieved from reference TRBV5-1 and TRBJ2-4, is KAGVTQTPRYLIKTRGQQVTLSCSPISGHRSVSWYQQTPGQGLQFLFEYFSETQRNKGNFPGRFSGRQFSNSRSEMNVSTLELGDSALYLCASSIGGTIAKNIQYFGAGTRLSVL.